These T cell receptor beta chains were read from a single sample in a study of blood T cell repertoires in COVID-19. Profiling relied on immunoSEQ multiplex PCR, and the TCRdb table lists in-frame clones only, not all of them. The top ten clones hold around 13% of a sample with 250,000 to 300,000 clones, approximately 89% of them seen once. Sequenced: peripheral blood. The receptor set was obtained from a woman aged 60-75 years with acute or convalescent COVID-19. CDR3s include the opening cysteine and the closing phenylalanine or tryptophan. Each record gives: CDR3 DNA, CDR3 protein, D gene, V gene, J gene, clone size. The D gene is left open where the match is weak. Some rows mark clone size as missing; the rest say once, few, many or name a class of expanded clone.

CDR3 DNA: TGTGCCAGCAGCATTCCTGAAGACAAATATAACTATGGCTACACCTTC; CDR3 protein: CASSIPEDKYNYGYTF; D gene: .; V gene: TRBV7-9; J gene: TRBJ1-2; clone size: .
CDR3 DNA: TGTGCCAGCAGCTCGGGACAAGGAGCATATAATTCACCCCTCCACTTT; CDR3 protein: CASSSGQGAYNSPLHF; D gene: .; V gene: TRBV7-2; J gene: TRBJ1-6; clone size: .
CDR3 DNA: TGTGCCATCAGTTCGCCCGGGACAGGGGTCGCCCAATACTCCAAAAACATTCAGTACTTC; CDR3 protein: CAISSPGTGVAQYSKNIQYF; D gene: TRBD1; V gene: TRBV10-3; J gene: TRBJ2-4; clone size: .
CDR3 DNA: TGTGCCAGCAGCTCCAGGAGGTCCACTAATGAAAAACTGTTTTTT; CDR3 protein: CASSSRRSTNEKLFF; D gene: .; V gene: TRBV7-9; J gene: TRBJ1-4; clone size: .
CDR3 DNA: TGCGCCAGCAGCCAAGCGGGAGGCGAGCAGTACTTC; CDR3 protein: CASSQAGGEQYF; D gene: TRBD2; V gene: TRBV4-3; J gene: TRBJ2-7; clone size: .
CDR3 DNA: TGTGCCAGCAGTTTAAGGCCTCCGGGGGATGGCTACACCTTC; CDR3 protein: CASSLRPPGDGYTF; D gene: .; V gene: TRBV28; J gene: TRBJ1-2; clone size: .
CDR3 DNA: TGCGCCAGCAGCCAAATGGGACTAGCGACCTACAATGAGCAGTTCTTC; CDR3 protein: CASSQMGLATYNEQFF; D gene: TRBD2; V gene: TRBV4-1; J gene: TRBJ2-1; clone size: .
CDR3 DNA: TGTGCCAGCAGCACCCGGGGGAGAATTAACATTCAGTACTTC; CDR3 protein: CASSTRGRINIQYF; D gene: .; V gene: TRBV11-1; J gene: TRBJ2-4; clone size: .
CDR3 DNA: TGTGCCAGCAGCTCCCGACTGCCAAACTCCTACGAGCAGTACTTC; CDR3 protein: CASSSRLPNSYEQYF; D gene: .; V gene: TRBV5-5; J gene: TRBJ2-7; clone size: .
CDR3 DNA: TGTGCCAGCAGCCCTGGGACAGAAAATGAAAAACTGTTTTTT; CDR3 protein: CASSPGTENEKLFF; D gene: TRBD1; V gene: TRBV7-9; J gene: TRBJ1-4; clone size: .
CDR3 DNA: TGTGCCTCTCGGCCTTTAATTGGGACAGAGACATTTTATAATTCACCCCTCCACTTT; CDR3 protein: CASRPLIGTETFYNSPLHF; D gene: TRBD1; V gene: TRBV27; J gene: TRBJ1-6; clone size: .
CDR3 DNA: TGTGCCAGCAGCTTAGGACTAGCGGGATCCAAATACAATGAGCAGTTCTTC; CDR3 protein: CASSLGLAGSKYNEQFF; D gene: TRBD2; V gene: TRBV9; J gene: TRBJ2-1; clone size: .
CDR3 DNA: TGTGCCAGCACCGACGTGATTATCAGGGAGGACTATGGCTACACCTTC; CDR3 protein: CASTDVIIREDYGYTF; D gene: .; V gene: TRBV21-1; J gene: TRBJ1-2; clone size: .
CDR3 DNA: TGTGCCAGCAGAAGACTAGCGGGGACCGCTAGGGGAGATACGCAGTATTTT; CDR3 protein: CASRRLAGTARGDTQYF; D gene: TRBD2; V gene: TRBV7-2; J gene: TRBJ2-3; clone size: .
CDR3 DNA: TGTGCCAGCAGCCAAGGACCTAGCGGGATCTACGAGCAGTACTTC; CDR3 protein: CASSQGPSGIYEQYF; D gene: TRBD2; V gene: TRBV3-1/TRBV3-2; J gene: TRBJ2-7; clone size: .
CDR3 DNA: TGTGCCAGCAGCCAAGAGGGGACTGACTCCTACGAGCAGTACTTC; CDR3 protein: CASSQEGTDSYEQYF; D gene: .; V gene: TRBV4-2; J gene: TRBJ2-7; clone size: .
CDR3 DNA: TGTGCCAGCAGTCGTACGACAGGCGGAATACAGCCCCAGCATTTT; CDR3 protein: CASSRTTGGIQPQHF; D gene: .; V gene: TRBV28; J gene: TRBJ1-5; clone size: .
CDR3 DNA: TGTGCCAGCAGCCGCCGACAGGGTAACGGGGAGCTGTTTTTT; CDR3 protein: CASSRRQGNGELFF; D gene: TRBD1; V gene: TRBV2; J gene: TRBJ2-2; clone size: .
CDR3 DNA: TGTGCCAGCAGCATTGCGGCTTACAATGAGCAGTTCTTC; CDR3 protein: CASSIAAYNEQFF; D gene: .; V gene: TRBV9; J gene: TRBJ2-1; clone size: once
CDR3 DNA: TGTGCCAGCAGTTCTATAGGGGTCGACGAGCAGTACTTC; CDR3 protein: CASSSIGVDEQYF; D gene: .; V gene: TRBV2; J gene: TRBJ2-7; clone size: .
CDR3 DNA: TGCGCCAGCAGCTTGGCCGGGGCGGGGTCCCTTTCACCCCTCCACTTT; CDR3 protein: CASSLAGAGSLSPLHF; D gene: .; V gene: TRBV5-1; J gene: TRBJ1-6; clone size: .
CDR3 DNA: TGTGCCAGTAGTGTCAGGGAAGGGACTGAAGCTTTCTTT; CDR3 protein: CASSVREGTEAFF; D gene: .; V gene: TRBV19; J gene: TRBJ1-1; clone size: .
CDR3 DNA: TGTGCCAGCAGCCAAGTTTCCCGAGACAGGGGCTACGAGCAGTACTTC; CDR3 protein: CASSQVSRDRGYEQYF; D gene: TRBD1; V gene: TRBV3-1/TRBV3-2; J gene: TRBJ2-7; clone size: .
CDR3 DNA: TGCGCCAGCAGCGCAGCGGGAGAGGTAGGCGAGCAGTACTTC; CDR3 protein: CASSAAGEVGEQYF; D gene: TRBD2; V gene: TRBV5-1; J gene: TRBJ2-7; clone size: .
CDR3 DNA: TGCGCCAGCAGCTTGGGTGGACAGGGGGATGAGCAGTTCTTC; CDR3 protein: CASSLGGQGDEQFF; D gene: TRBD1; V gene: TRBV5-1; J gene: TRBJ2-1; clone size: .
CDR3 DNA: TGTGCCAGCAGTCACAGGGGGCGCAATGAGCAGTTCTTC; CDR3 protein: CASSHRGRNEQFF; D gene: TRBD1; V gene: TRBV27; J gene: TRBJ2-1; clone size: .
CDR3 DNA: TGTGCCAGCAGTTACGGTCCTAGCGGGTTTTTCCAAGAGACCCAGTACTTC; CDR3 protein: CASSYGPSGFFQETQYF; D gene: TRBD2; V gene: TRBV6-2/TRBV6-3; J gene: TRBJ2-5; clone size: .
CDR3 DNA: TGTGCCAGCAGCTTAAGCGGGGACTACAATGAGCAGTTCTTC; CDR3 protein: CASSLSGDYNEQFF; D gene: .; V gene: TRBV7-3; J gene: TRBJ2-1; clone size: .
CDR3 DNA: TGTGCCAGCAGCCCGTGGACAGGGAGGTTGGAGACCCAGTACTTC; CDR3 protein: CASSPWTGRLETQYF; D gene: TRBD1; V gene: TRBV7-2; J gene: TRBJ2-5; clone size: .
CDR3 DNA: TGTGCCAGTAAACTAGCGGGAGAGTTCTACGAGCAGTACTTC; CDR3 protein: CASKLAGEFYEQYF; D gene: TRBD2; V gene: TRBV18; J gene: TRBJ2-7; clone size: .
CDR3 DNA: TGTGCCTGGAGTGTCATTTCTACAGGGGTCCCTGAAGCTTTCTTT; CDR3 protein: CAWSVISTGVPEAFF; D gene: TRBD1; V gene: TRBV30; J gene: TRBJ1-1; clone size: .
CDR3 DNA: TGTGCCAGCTCACCACTAACGGGAGGGTACGAGCAGTACTTC; CDR3 protein: CASSPLTGGYEQYF; D gene: TRBD2; V gene: TRBV18; J gene: TRBJ2-7; clone size: medium-sized
CDR3 DNA: TGTGCCAGCAGTTACGTGGAGGGCACTGAAGCTTTCTTT; CDR3 protein: CASSYVEGTEAFF; D gene: .; V gene: TRBV6-2/TRBV6-3; J gene: TRBJ1-1; clone size: .
CDR3 DNA: TGCGCCAGCAGCTTGGAAGGGGTCGATGGCTACACCTTC; CDR3 protein: CASSLEGVDGYTF; D gene: .; V gene: TRBV5-1; J gene: TRBJ1-2; clone size: once
CDR3 DNA: TGTGCCAGCAGCCAAATCGACAGGGAGGTGAACACCATATATTTT; CDR3 protein: CASSQIDREVNTIYF; D gene: TRBD1; V gene: TRBV7-2; J gene: TRBJ1-3; clone size: .
CDR3 DNA: TGTGCCAGCAGCCTCCACGGGACAGGAGATGAAAAACTGTTTTTT; CDR3 protein: CASSLHGTGDEKLFF; D gene: TRBD1; V gene: TRBV3-1/TRBV3-2; J gene: TRBJ1-4; clone size: .
CDR3 DNA: TGTGCCAGCAGCTTAGACCGGGACAGGGGTGACGAGCAGTACTTC; CDR3 protein: CASSLDRDRGDEQYF; D gene: TRBD1; V gene: TRBV7-9; J gene: TRBJ2-7; clone size: .
CDR3 DNA: TGTGCCAGCAGATGGAGCGTTACGGACACCGGGGAGCTGTTTTTT; CDR3 protein: CASRWSVTDTGELFF; D gene: .; V gene: TRBV6-5; J gene: TRBJ2-2; clone size: .
CDR3 DNA: TGTGCCAGTAGTGCCCGACAGGGAGGTCAGGGCTACACCTTC; CDR3 protein: CASSARQGGQGYTF; D gene: TRBD1; V gene: TRBV19; J gene: TRBJ1-2; clone size: few
CDR3 DNA: TGTGCCAGCAGTTACAAAGGACTAGCGGGAGTCTACGAGCAGTACTTC; CDR3 protein: CASSYKGLAGVYEQYF; D gene: TRBD2; V gene: TRBV6-2/TRBV6-3; J gene: TRBJ2-7; clone size: .
CDR3 DNA: TGTGCCGCGTTGAGACAGTGTCACTACTACGAGCAGTACTTC; CDR3 protein: CAALRQCHYYEQYF; D gene: .; V gene: TRBV19; J gene: TRBJ2-7; clone size: .
CDR3 DNA: TGTGCCAGCAGCTCCTTAGACAGGGCTGACTATGGCTACACCTTC; CDR3 protein: CASSSLDRADYGYTF; D gene: TRBD1; V gene: TRBV7-2; J gene: TRBJ1-2; clone size: .
CDR3 DNA: TGTGCCAGCAGGTTAAGGGAGCGGGGGGAAGCTTTCTTT; CDR3 protein: CASRLRERGEAFF; D gene: .; V gene: TRBV12-3/TRBV12-4; J gene: TRBJ1-1; clone size: .
CDR3 DNA: TGTGCCAGCAGTTACTCGAGGAGCTACGAGCAGTACTTC; CDR3 protein: CASSYSRSYEQYF; D gene: .; V gene: TRBV6-5; J gene: TRBJ2-7; clone size: .
CDR3 DNA: TGTGCCAGCTTTGAAGGTCCGAGGAATGAGCAGTTCTTC; CDR3 protein: CASFEGPRNEQFF; D gene: .; V gene: TRBV27; J gene: TRBJ2-1; clone size: .
CDR3 DNA: TGCGCCAGCAGCCGCGGGGTTACTGAAGCTTTCTTT; CDR3 protein: CASSRGVTEAFF; D gene: .; V gene: TRBV4-1; J gene: TRBJ1-1; clone size: .
CDR3 DNA: TGTGCCAGCAGTCGACAGGGTAACGAGCAGTACTTC; CDR3 protein: CASSRQGNEQYF; D gene: TRBD1; V gene: TRBV12-3/TRBV12-4; J gene: TRBJ2-7; clone size: .
CDR3 DNA: TGTGCCAGCAGTTCACGACAGGGATTCGACTATGGCTACACCTTC; CDR3 protein: CASSSRQGFDYGYTF; D gene: TRBD1; V gene: TRBV28; J gene: TRBJ1-2; clone size: .
CDR3 DNA: TGCGCCAGCAGCCAAGACGGGTCGGCAGCCCAGACTAGGGACACTGAAGCTTTCTTT; CDR3 protein: CASSQDGSAAQTRDTEAFF; D gene: .; V gene: TRBV4-1; J gene: TRBJ1-1; clone size: .
CDR3 DNA: TGCGCCAGCAGCCAACAAAGACAGGGGGTTTACAATGAGCAGTTCTTC; CDR3 protein: CASSQQRQGVYNEQFF; D gene: TRBD1; V gene: TRBV4-1; J gene: TRBJ2-1; clone size: .
CDR3 DNA: TGCGCCAGCAGCCCCTCGTCTGACACTGAAGCTTTCTTT; CDR3 protein: CASSPSSDTEAFF; D gene: .; V gene: TRBV5-1; J gene: TRBJ1-1; clone size: .